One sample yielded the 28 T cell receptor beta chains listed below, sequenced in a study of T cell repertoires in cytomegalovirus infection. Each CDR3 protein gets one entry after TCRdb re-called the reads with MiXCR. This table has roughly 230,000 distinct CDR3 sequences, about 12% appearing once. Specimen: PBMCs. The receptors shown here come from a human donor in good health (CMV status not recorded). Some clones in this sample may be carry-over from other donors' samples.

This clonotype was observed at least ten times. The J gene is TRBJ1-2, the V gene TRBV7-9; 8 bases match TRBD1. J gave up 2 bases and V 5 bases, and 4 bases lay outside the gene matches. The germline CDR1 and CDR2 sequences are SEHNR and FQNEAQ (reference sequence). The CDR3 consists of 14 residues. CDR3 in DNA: TGTGCCAGCAGCGCACGACAGGGGAACTATGGCTACACCTTC. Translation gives CASSARQGNYGYTF.

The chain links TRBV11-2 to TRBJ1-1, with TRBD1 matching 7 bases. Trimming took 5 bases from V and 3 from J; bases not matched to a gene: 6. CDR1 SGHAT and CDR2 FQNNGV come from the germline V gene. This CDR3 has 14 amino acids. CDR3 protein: CASSDFTGDTEAFF. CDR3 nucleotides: TGTGCCAGCAGCGACTTTACAGGGGACACTGAAGCTTTCTTT.

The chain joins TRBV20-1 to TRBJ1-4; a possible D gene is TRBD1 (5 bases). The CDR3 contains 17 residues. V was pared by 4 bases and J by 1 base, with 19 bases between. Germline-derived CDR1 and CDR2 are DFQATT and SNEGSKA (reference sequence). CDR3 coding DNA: TGCAGTGCTAAGGACCAAGGGGTTCGAATAACTAATGAAAAACTGTTTTTT. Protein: CSAKDQGVRITNEKLFF.

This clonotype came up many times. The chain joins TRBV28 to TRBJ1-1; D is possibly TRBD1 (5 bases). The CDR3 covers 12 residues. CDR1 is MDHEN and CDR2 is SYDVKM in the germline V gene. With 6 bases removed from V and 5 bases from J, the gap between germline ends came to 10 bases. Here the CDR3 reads CASSLGETEAFF. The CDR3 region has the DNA TGTGCCAGCAGCTTAGGGGAAACTGAAGCTTTCTTT. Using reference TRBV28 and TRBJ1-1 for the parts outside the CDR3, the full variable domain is DVKVTQSSRYLVKRTGEKVFLECVQDMDHENMFWYRQDPGLGLRLIYFSYDVKMKEKGDIPEGYSVSREKKERFSLILESASTNQTSMYLCASSLGETEAFFGQGTRLTVV.

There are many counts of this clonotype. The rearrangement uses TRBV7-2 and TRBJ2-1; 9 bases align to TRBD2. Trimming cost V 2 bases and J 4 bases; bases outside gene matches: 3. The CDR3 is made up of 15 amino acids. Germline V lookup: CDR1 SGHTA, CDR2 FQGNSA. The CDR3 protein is CASSLSSGAYNEQFF. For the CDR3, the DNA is TGTGCCAGCAGCTTATCTAGCGGGGCTTACAATGAGCAGTTCTTC. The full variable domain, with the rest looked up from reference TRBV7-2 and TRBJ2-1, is GAGVSQSPSNKVTEKGKDVELRCDPISGHTALYWYRQSLGQGLEFLIYFQGNSAPDKSGLPSDRFSAERTGGSVSTLTIQRTQQEDSAVYLCASSLSSGAYNEQFFGPGTRLTVL.

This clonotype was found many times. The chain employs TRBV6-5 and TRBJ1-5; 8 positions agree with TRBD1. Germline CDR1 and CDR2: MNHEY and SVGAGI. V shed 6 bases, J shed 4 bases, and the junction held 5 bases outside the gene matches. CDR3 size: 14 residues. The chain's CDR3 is CASSPRQGNQPQHF. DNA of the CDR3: TGTGCCAGCAGCCCGAGACAGGGGAATCAGCCCCAGCATTTT.

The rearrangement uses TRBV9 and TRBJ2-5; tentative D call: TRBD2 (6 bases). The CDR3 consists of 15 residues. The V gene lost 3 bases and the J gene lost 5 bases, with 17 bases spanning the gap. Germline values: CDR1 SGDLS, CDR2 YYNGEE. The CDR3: CASSDGWRLAETQYF. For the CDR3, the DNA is TGTGCCAGCAGCGACGGGTGGAGGCTAGCGGAGACCCAGTACTTC.

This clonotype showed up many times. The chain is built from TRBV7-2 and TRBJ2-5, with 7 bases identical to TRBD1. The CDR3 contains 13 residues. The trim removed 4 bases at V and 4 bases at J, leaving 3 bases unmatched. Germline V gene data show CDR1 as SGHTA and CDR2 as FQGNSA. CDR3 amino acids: CASSSHRGETQYF. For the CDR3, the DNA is TGTGCCAGCAGCTCGCACAGGGGAGAGACCCAGTACTTC.

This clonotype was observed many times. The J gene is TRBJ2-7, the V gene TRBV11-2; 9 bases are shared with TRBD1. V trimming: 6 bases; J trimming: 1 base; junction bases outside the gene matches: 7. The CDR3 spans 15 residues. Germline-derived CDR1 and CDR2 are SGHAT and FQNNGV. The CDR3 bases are TGTGCCAGCAGGGATTCGGGACAGGGATCCTACGAGCAGTACTTC. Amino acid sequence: CASRDSGQGSYEQYF.

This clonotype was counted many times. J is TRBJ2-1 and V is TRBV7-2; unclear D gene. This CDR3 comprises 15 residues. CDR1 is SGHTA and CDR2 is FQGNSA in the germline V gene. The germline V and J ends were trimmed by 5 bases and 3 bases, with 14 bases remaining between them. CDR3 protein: CASSQRRRDYNEQFF. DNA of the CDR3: TGTGCCAGCAGCCAAAGAAGGAGAGACTACAATGAGCAGTTCTTC.

In nucleotides, the CDR3 is TGTGCCATCAGCCCCGACAGGGGCCGCTCCTACGAGCAGTACTTC. Translation gives CAISPDRGRSYEQYF. V gene TRBV10-3 combines with J gene TRBJ2-7, with 8 bases that match TRBD1. The germline V gene encodes CDR1 ENHRY and CDR2 SYGVKD. Losses at the gene ends were 6 bases for V and 0 bases for J; bases not matched to a gene: 7. This CDR3 contains 15 residues.

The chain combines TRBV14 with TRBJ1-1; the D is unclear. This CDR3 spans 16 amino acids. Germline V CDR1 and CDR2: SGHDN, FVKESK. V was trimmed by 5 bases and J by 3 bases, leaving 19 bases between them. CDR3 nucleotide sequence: TGTGCCAGCAGCTCGGAGGCTTGGGAATGGGACACTGAAGCTTTCTTT. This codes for CASSSEAWEWDTEAFF.

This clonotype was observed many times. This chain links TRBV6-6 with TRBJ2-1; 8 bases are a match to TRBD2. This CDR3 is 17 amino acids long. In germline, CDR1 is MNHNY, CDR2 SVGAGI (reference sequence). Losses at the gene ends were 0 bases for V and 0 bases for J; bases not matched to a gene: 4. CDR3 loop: CASSYSKSGSSYNEQFF. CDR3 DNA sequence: TGTGCCAGCAGTTACTCGAAAAGCGGGAGCTCCTACAATGAGCAGTTCTTC.

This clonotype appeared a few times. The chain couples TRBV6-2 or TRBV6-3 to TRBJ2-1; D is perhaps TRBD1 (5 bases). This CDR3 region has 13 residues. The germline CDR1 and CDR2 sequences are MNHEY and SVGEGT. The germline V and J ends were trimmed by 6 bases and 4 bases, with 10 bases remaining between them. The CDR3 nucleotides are TGTGCCAGCAGGATCGACAGTTACAATGAGCAGTTCTTC. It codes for CASRIDSYNEQFF.

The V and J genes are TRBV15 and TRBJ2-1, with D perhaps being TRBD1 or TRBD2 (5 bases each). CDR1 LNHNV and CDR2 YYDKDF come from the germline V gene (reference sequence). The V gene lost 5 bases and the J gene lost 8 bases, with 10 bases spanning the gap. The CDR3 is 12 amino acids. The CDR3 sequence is CATSPMGDEQFF. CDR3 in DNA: TGTGCCACCAGCCCTATGGGGGATGAGCAGTTCTTC. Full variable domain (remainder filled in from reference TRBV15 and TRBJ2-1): DAMVIQNPRYQVTQFGKPVTLSCSQTLNHNVMYWYQQKSSQAPKLLFHYYDKDFNNEADTPDNFQSRRPNTSFCFLDIRSPGLGDTAMYLCATSPMGDEQFFGPGTRLTVL.

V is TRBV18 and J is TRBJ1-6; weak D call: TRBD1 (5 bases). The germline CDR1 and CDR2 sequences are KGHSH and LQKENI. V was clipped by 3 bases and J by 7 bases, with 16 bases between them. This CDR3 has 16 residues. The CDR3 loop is CASSPSSGGWNSPLHF. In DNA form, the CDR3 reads TGTGCCAGCTCACCGTCGTCGGGGGGGTGGAATTCACCCCTCCACTTT.

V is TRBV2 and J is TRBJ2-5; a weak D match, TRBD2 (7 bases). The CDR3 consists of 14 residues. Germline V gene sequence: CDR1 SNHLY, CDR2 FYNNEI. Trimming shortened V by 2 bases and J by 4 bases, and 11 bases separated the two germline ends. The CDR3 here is CASSELGGRETQYF. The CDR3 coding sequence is TGTGCCAGCAGTGAACTCGGGGGGCGAGAGACCCAGTACTTC.

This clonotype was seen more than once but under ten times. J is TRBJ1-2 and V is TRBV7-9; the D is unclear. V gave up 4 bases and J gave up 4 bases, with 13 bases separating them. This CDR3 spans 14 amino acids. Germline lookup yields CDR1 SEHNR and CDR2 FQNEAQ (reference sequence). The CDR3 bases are TGTGCCAGCAGCTCGAATCGGGTGGCCTATGGCTACACCTTC. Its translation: CASSSNRVAYGYTF.

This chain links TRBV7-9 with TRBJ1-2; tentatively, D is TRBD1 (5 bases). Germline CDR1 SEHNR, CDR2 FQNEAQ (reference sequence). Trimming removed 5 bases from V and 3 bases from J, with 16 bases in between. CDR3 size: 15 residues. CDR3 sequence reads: CASSGGTPSYYGYTF. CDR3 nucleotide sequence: TGTGCCAGCAGCGGCGGGACCCCGAGCTACTATGGCTACACCTTC.

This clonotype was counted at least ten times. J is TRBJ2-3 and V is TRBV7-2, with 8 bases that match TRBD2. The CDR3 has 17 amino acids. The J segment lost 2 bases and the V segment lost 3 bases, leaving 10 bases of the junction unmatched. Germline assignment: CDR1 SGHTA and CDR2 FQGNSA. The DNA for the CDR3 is TGTGCCAGCAGCTTCACCGTAGCGGGGCACTACACAGATACGCAGTATTTT. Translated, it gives CASSFTVAGHYTDTQYF.

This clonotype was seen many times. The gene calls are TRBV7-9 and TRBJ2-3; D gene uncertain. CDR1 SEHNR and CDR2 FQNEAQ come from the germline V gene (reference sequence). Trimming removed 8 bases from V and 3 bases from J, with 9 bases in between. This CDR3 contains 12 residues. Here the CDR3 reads CASVSKTDTQYF. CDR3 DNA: TGTGCCAGCGTCTCAAAGACAGATACGCAGTATTTT. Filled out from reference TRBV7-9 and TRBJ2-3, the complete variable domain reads DTGVSQNPRHKITKRGQNVTFRCDPISEHNRLYWYRQTLGQGPEFLTYFQNEAQLEKSRLLSDRFSAERPKGSFSTLEIQRTEQGDSAMYLCASVSKTDTQYFGPGTRLTVL.

CDR3 in amino acids: CSVVKLPQADTQYF. For the CDR3, the DNA is TGCAGCGTCGTCAAGCTCCCCCAGGCAGATACGCAGTATTTT. The chain recombines TRBV29-1 with TRBJ2-3, with D unresolved. Germline CDR1 is SQVTM and CDR2 is ANQGSEA. Trimming removed 6 bases from V and 4 bases from J, with 17 bases in between. The CDR3 loop spans 14 amino acids.

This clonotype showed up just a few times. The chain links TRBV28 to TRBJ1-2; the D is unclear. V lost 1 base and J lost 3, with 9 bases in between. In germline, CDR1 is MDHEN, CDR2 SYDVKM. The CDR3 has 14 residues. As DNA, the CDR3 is TGTGCCAGCAGTTTATCGGCAGTAGACTATGGCTACACCTTC. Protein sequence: CASSLSAVDYGYTF.

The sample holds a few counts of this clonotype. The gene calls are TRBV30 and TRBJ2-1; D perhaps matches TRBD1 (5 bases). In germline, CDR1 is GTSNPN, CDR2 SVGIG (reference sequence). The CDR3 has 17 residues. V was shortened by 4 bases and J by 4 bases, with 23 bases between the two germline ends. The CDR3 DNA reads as TGTGCCTGGACTGGGCAACGGACACTTAACCAGTACAATGAGCAGTTCTTC. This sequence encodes CAWTGQRTLNQYNEQFF. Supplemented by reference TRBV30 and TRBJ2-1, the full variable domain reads SQTIHQWPATLVQPVGSPLSLECTVEGTSNPNLYWYRQAAGRGLQLLFYSVGIGQISSEVPQNLSASRPQDRQFILSSKKLLLSDSGFYLCAWTGQRTLNQYNEQFFGPGTRLTVL.

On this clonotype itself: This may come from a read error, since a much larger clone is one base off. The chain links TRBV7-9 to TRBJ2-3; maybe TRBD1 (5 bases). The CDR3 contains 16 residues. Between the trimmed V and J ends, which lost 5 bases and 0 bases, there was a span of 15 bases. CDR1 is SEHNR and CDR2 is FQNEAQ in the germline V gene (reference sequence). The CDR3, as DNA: TGTGCCAGCAGCCCAGGGTCCGTTAGAAGCACAGATACGCAGTATTTT. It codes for CASSPGSVRSTDTQYF.

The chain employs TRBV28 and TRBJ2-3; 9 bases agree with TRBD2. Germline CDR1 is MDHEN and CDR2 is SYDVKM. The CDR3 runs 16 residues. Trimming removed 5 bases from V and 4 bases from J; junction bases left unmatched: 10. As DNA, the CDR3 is TGTGCCAGCAGTGGGGCCATAGCGGGAGCCCCAGATACGCAGTATTTT. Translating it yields CASSGAIAGAPDTQYF.

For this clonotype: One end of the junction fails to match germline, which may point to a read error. The chain's CDR3 is CASRSSVENTEAFF. The CDR3 DNA reads TGTGCCAGCAGAAGCAGCGTGGAGAACACTGAAGCTTTCTTT. This chain joins TRBV4-1 and TRBJ1-1, with D unresolved. The CDR3 runs 14 residues. Germline CDR1 and CDR2: MGHRA and YSYEKL.

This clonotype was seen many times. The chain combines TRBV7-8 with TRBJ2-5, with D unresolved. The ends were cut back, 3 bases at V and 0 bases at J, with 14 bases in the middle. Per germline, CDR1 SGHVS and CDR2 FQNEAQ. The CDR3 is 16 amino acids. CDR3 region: CASSFRWTVNQETQYF. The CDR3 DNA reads TGTGCCAGCAGCTTTCGGTGGACGGTTAACCAAGAGACCCAGTACTTC.